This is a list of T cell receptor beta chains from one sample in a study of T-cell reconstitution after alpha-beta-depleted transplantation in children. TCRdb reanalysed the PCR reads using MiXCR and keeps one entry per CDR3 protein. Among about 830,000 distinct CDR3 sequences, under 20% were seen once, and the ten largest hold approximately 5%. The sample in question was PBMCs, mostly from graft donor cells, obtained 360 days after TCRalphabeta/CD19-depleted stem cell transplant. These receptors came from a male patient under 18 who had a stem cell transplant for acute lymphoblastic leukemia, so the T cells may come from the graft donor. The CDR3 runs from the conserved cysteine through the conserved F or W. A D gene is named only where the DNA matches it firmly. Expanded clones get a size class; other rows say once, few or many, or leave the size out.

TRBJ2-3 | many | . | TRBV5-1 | CASSLARSTDTQYF | TGTGCCAGCAGCTTAGCGCGGAGCACAGATACGCAGTATTTT
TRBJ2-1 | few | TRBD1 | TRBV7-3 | CASSPTGGRNEQFF | TGTGCCAGCAGCCCAACAGGGGGCCGGAATGAGCAGTTCTTC
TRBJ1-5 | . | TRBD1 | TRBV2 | CASSLRGTGVNQPQHF | TGTGCCAGCAGCCTCAGAGGGACAGGGGTTAATCAGCCCCAGCATTTT
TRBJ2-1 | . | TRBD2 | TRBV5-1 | CASSFGTIYNEQFF | TGCGCCAGCAGCTTCGGGACTATCTACAATGAGCAGTTCTTC
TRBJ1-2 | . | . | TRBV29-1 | CSVIPEGSNYGYTF | TGCAGCGTTATTCCAGAAGGCTCGAACTATGGCTACACCTTC
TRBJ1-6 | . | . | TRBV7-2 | CASSLDWLRGSPLHF | TGTGCCAGCAGCTTAGATTGGCTCCGGGGGTCACCCCTCCACTTT
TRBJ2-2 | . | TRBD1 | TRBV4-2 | CASSAGGQNTGELFF | TGTGCCAGCAGCGCAGGGGGCCAGAACACCGGGGAGCTGTTTTTT
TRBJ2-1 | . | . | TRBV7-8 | CASSPLPFSYNEQFF | TGTGCCAGCAGCCCACTACCATTCTCCTACAATGAGCAGTTCTTC
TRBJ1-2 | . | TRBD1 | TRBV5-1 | CASSPPGGYDDYGYTF | TGCGCCAGCAGCCCCCCAGGGGGCTACGATGACTATGGCTACACCTTC
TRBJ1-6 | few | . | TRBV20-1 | CSPRREYNSPLHF | TGCAGCCCCCGACGGGAATATAATTCACCCCTCCACTTT
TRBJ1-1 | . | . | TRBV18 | CASSGGTEAFF | TGTGCCAGCTCAGGGGGTACTGAAGCTTTCTTT
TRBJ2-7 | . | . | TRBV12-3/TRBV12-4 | CASRSSLIQGHEQYF | TGTGCCAGCAGGTCCTCGCTGATCCAGGGACACGAGCAGTACTTC
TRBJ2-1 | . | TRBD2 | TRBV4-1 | CATRAAGGLYNEQFF | TGCGCCACCAGAGCAGCGGGAGGGCTTTACAATGAGCAGTTCTTC
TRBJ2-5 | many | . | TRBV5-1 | CASSLEGQETQYF | TGCGCCAGCAGCTTAGAAGGGCAAGAGACCCAGTACTTC
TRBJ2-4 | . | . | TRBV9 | CASSVEGSSNNIQYF | TGTGCCAGCAGCGTCGAGGGGAGCAGTAATAACATTCAGTACTTC
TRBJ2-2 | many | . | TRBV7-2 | CASSSGPPRVNTGELFF | TGTGCCAGCAGCTCCGGGCCCCCCAGGGTAAACACCGGGGAGCTGTTTTTT
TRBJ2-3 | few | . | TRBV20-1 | CSASLRGQFTDTQYF | TGCAGTGCTAGTCTAAGGGGTCAGTTCACAGATACGCAGTATTTT
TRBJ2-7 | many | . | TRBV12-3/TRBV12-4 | CASGPASYEQYF | TGTGCCAGCGGTCCAGCCTCCTACGAGCAGTACTTC
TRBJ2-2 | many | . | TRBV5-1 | CASSSRTKNTGELFF | TGCGCCAGCAGCTCCCGGACCAAGAACACCGGGGAGCTGTTTTTT
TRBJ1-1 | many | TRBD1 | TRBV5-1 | CASSLGSGGWPEAFF | TGCGCCAGCAGCTTGGGGTCAGGGGGCTGGCCTGAAGCTTTCTTT
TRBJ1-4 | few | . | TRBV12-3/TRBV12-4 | CASRRLGGEKLFF | TGTGCCAGCAGGCGGTTAGGGGGGGAAAAACTGTTTTTT
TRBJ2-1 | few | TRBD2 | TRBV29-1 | CSVDPGGVQFF | TGCAGCGTGGATCCGGGAGGGGTGCAGTTCTTC
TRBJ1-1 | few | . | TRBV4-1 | CASSYNSRNTEAFF | TGCGCCAGCAGCTATAATAGCCGAAACACTGAAGCTTTCTTT
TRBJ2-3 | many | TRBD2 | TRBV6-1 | CASSRLAGVYDTQYF | TGTGCCAGCAGCCGACTAGCGGGAGTTTATGATACGCAGTATTTT
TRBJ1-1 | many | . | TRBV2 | CASSDPLVFTGTEAFF | TGTGCCAGCAGTGACCCGCTGGTTTTCACTGGCACTGAAGCTTTCTTT
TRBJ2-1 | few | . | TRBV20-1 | CSAKLAHNEQFF | TGCAGTGCCAAGCTAGCGCACAATGAGCAGTTCTTC
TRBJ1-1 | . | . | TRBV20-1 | CSARKVGAPMRTEAFF | TGCAGTGCTAGAAAGGTAGGGGCCCCGATGAGGACTGAAGCTTTCTTT
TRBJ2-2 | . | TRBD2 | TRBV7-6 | CASSLATSGANTGELFF | TGTGCCAGCAGCTTAGCGACTAGCGGGGCGAACACCGGGGAGCTGTTTTTT
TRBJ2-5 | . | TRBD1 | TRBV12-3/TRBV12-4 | CASTVVPGQRYF | TGTGCCAGCACTGTAGTTCCGGGACAGAGGTACTTC
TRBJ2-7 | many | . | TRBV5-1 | CASSLDGYEQYF | TGCGCCAGCAGCTTGGACGGCTACGAGCAGTACTTC
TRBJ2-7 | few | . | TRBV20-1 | CSARNKRVRSYEQYF | TGCAGTGCTAGAAATAAGCGGGTGCGTTCCTACGAGCAGTACTTC
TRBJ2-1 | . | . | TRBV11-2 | CASSLEASATNEQFF | TGTGCCAGCAGCTTAGAGGCTAGCGCCACCAATGAGCAGTTCTTC
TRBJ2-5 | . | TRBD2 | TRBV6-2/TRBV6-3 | CASSRVGGREETQYF | TGTGCCAGCAGCCGCGTTGGCGGGAGGGAGGAGACCCAGTACTTC
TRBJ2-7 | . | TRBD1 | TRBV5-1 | CASSSSDRGVYEQYF | TGCGCCAGCAGCTCATCGGACAGGGGCGTCTACGAGCAGTACTTC
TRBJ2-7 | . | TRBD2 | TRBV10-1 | CASSEAGAANEQYF | TGCGCCAGCAGTGAGGCGGGAGCTGCCAACGAGCAGTACTTC
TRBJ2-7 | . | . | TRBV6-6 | CASSYEVPYEQYF | TGTGCCAGCAGTTACGAGGTCCCCTACGAGCAGTACTTC
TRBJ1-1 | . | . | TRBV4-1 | CASSQVLGNTEAFF | TGCGCCAGCAGCCAAGTTCTGGGAAACACTGAAGCTTTCTTT
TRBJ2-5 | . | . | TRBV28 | CASSPWEVQETQYF | TGTGCCAGCAGTCCTTGGGAGGTCCAAGAGACCCAGTACTTC
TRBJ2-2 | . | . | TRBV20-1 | CSAPLLAWSTGELFF | TGCAGTGCTCCATTATTAGCGTGGAGCACCGGGGAGCTGTTTTTT
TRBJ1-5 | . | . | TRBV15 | CATSKKRGPVSNQPQHF | TGTGCCACCAGCAAGAAGAGGGGCCCTGTTAGCAATCAGCCCCAGCATTTT
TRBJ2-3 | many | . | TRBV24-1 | CATTMASGGDTQYF | TGTGCCACCACAATGGCCTCTGGGGGAGATACGCAGTATTTT
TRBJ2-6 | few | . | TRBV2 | CASVAGGSGANVLTF | TGTGCCAGCGTGGCCGGGGGCTCTGGGGCCAACGTCCTGACTTTC
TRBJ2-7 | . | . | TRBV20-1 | CSARSPGRRNEQYF | TGCAGTGCTAGGTCCCCAGGGAGGAGGAACGAGCAGTACTTC
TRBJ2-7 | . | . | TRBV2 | CASQQPGHVYEQYF | TGTGCCAGCCAACAACCGGGACACGTATACGAGCAGTACTTC
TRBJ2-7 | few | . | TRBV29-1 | CSVGGQDYEQYF | TGCAGCGTTGGCGGGCAGGACTACGAGCAGTACTTC
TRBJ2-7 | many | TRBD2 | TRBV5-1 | CASKPSGSSSEQYF | TGCGCCAGCAAACCGAGCGGGAGTTCTAGCGAGCAGTACTTC
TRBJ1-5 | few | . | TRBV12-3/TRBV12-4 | CASSLSGSHGGQPQHF | TGTGCCAGCAGTTTATCGGGAAGTCACGGGGGTCAGCCCCAGCATTTT
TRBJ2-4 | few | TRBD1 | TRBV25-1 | CASKGTGSNIQYF | TGTGCCAGCAAGGGGACAGGGTCAAACATTCAGTACTTC
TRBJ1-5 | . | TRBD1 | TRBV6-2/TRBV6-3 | CASSPYLTGISNQPQHF | TGTGCCAGCAGTCCCTATCTGACAGGGATATCAAATCAGCCCCAGCATTTT
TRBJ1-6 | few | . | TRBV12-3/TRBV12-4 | CASSLDTRMYNSPLHF | TGTGCCAGCAGCCTGGACACGAGAATGTATAATTCACCCCTCCACTTT
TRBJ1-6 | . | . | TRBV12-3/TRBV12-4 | CASSFSGRPLPLHF | TGTGCCAGCAGTTTTTCGGGCCGCCCTTTACCCCTCCACTTT
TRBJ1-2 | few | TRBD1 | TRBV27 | CASSPTGMENYGYTF | TGTGCCAGCAGTCCGACAGGGATGGAGAACTATGGCTACACCTTC
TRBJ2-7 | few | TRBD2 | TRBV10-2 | CATYFTSGSNYEQYF | TGCGCCACCTACTTCACCAGCGGGAGTAACTACGAGCAGTACTTC
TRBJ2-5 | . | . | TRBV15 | CATSARLVRETQYF | TGTGCCACCAGCGCACGACTAGTGCGGGAGACCCAGTACTTC
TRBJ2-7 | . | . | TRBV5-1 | CASSRDIRLYEQYF | TGCGCCAGCAGCCGGGACATTCGCCTCTACGAGCAGTACTTC
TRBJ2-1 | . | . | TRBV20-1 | CSARGPAGRGNEQFF | TGCAGTGCTAGAGGCCCCGCGGGTCGCGGGAATGAGCAGTTCTTC
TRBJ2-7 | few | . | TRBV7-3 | CASSSGLSLGEQYF | TGTGCCAGCAGCTCCGGACTATCCCTAGGCGAGCAGTACTTC
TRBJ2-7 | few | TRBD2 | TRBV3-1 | CASSPRTSVEQYF | TGTGCCAGCAGCCCCAGGACTAGCGTCGAGCAGTACTTC
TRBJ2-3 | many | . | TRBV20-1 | CSANRLGSGTDTQYF | TGCAGTGCTAACCGACTAGGGTCCGGAACAGATACGCAGTATTTT
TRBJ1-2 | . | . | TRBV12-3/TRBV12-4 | CASSSLARNYGYTF | TGTGCCAGCAGTTCCCTCGCCCGAAACTATGGCTACACCTTC